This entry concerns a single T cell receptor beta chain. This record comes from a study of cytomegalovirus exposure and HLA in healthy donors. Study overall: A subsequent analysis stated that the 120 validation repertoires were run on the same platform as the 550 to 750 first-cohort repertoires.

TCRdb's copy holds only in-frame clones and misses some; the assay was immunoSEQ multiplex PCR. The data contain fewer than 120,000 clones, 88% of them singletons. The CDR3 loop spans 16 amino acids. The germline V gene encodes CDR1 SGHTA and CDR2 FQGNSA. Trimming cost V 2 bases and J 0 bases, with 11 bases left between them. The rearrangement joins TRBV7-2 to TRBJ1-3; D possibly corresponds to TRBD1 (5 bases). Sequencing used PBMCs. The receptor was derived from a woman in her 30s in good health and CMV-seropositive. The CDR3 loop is CASSLKTVHSGNTIYF. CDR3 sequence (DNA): TGTGCCAGCAGCTTAAAGACAGTTCACTCTGGAAACACCATATATTTT.